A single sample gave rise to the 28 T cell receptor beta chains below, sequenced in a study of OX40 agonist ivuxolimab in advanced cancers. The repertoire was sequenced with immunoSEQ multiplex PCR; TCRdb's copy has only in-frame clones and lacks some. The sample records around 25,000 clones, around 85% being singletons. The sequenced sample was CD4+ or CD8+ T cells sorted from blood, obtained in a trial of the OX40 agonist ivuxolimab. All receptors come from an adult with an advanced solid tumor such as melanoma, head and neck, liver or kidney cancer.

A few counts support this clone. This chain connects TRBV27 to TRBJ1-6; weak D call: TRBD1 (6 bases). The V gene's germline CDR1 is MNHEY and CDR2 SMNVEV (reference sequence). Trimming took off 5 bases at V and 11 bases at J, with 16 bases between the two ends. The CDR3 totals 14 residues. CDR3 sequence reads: CASSINRVGPPLHF. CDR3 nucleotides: TGTGCCAGCAGTATAAACAGGGTGGGCCCACCCCTCCACTTT.

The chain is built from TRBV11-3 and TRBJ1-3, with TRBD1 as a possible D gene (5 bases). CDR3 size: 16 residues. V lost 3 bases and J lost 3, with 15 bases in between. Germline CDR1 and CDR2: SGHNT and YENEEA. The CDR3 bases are TGTGCCAGCAGCTTTCCCGAGGGGACGGGTGGAAACACCATATATTTT. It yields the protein CASSFPEGTGGNTIYF. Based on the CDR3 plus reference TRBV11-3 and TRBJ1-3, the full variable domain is EAGVVQSPRYKIIEKKQPVAFWCNPISGHNTLYWYLQNLGQGPELLIRYENEEAVDDSQLPKDRFSAERLKGVDSTLKIQPAELGDSAVYLCASSFPEGTGGNTIYFGEGSWLTVV.

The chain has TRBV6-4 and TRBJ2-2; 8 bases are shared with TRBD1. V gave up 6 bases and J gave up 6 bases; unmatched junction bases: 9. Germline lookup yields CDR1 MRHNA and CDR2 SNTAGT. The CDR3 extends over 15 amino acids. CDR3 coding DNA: TGTGCCAGCAGCGTCTCACAGGGGGTCGCCGGGGAGCTGTTTTTT. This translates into CASSVSQGVAGELFF.

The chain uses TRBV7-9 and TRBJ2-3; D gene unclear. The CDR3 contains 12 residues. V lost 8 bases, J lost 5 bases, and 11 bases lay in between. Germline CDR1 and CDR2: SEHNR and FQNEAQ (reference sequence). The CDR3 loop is CASGSRLDTQYF. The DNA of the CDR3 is TGTGCCAGCGGCTCGAGGCTAGATACGCAGTATTTT.

The CDR3 protein is CASSRDPQGEQYF. The CDR3 DNA reads as TGTGCCAGCAGCAGGGACCCCCAGGGAGAGCAGTACTTC. The chain combines TRBV7-3 with TRBJ2-7, with D possibly called TRBD1 or TRBD2 (5 bases each). The V end was cut by 5 bases, the J end by 7 bases, with 15 bases between. The germline V gene has CDR1 SGHTA and CDR2 FQGTGA. This CDR3 has 13 residues.

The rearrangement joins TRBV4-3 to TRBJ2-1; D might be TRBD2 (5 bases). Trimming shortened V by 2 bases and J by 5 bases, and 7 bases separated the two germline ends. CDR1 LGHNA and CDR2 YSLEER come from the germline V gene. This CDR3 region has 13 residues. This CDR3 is CASSQRRNNEQFF. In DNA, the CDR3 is TGCGCCAGCAGCCAACGGAGGAACAATGAGCAGTTCTTC.

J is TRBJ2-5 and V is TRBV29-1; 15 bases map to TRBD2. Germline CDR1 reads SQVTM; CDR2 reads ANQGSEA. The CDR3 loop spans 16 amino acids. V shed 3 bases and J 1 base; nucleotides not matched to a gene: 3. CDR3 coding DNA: TGCAGCGTTGAGGGACTAGCGGGGGGTAGCCAAGAGACCCAGTACTTC. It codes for CSVEGLAGGSQETQYF.

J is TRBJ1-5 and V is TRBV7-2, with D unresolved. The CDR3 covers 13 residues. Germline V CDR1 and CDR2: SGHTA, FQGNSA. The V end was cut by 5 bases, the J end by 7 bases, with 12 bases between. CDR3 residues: CASSPGSGQPQHF. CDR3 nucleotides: TGTGCCAGCAGCCCAGGCTCGGGGCAGCCCCAGCATTTT.

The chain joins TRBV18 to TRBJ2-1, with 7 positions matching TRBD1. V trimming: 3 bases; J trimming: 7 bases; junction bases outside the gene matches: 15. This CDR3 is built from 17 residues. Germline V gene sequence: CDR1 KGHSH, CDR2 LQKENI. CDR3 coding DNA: TGTGCCAGCTCACCTGTCGGACCAGGGACAGCCCGAAATGAGCAGTTCTTC. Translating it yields CASSPVGPGTARNEQFF. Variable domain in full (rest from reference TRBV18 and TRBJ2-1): NAGVMQNPRHLVRRRGQEARLRCSPMKGHSHVYWYRQLPEEGLKFMVYLQKENIIDESGMPKERFSAEFPKEGPSILRIQQVVRGDSAAYFCASSPVGPGTARNEQFFGPGTRLTVL.

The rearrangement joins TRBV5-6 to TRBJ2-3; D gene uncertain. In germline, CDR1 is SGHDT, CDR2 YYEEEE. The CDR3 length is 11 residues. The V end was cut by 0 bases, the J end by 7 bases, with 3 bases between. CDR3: CASSLANTQYF. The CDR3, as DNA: TGTGCCAGCAGCTTGGCTAATACGCAGTATTTT. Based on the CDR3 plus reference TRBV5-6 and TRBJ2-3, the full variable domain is DAGVTQSPTHLIKTRGQQVTLRCSPKSGHDTVSWYQQALGQGPQFIFQYYEEEERQRGNFPDRFSGHQFPNYSSELNVNALLLGDSALYLCASSLANTQYFGPGTRLTVL.

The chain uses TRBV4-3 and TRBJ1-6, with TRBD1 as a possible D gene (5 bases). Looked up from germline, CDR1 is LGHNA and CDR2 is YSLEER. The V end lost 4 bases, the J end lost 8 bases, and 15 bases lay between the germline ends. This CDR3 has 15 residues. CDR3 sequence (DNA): TGCGCCAGCAGCCTAGGGGACCCGGACCATTCACCCCTCCACTTT. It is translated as CASSLGDPDHSPLHF.

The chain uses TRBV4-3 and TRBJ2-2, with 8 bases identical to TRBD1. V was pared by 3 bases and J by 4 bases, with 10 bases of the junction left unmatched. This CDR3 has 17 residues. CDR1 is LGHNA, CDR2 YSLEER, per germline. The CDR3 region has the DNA TGCGCCAGCAGCCACCTAACCGGGACAGGCATCACCGGGGAGCTGTTTTTT. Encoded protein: CASSHLTGTGITGELFF.

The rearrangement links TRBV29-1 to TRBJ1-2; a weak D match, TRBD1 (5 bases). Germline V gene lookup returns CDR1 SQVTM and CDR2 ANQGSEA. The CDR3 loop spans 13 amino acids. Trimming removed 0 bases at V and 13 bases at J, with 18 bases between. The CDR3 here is CSVEDRIRGGATF. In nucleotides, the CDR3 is TGCAGCGTTGAAGATCGGATAAGGGGAGGAGCCACCTTC.

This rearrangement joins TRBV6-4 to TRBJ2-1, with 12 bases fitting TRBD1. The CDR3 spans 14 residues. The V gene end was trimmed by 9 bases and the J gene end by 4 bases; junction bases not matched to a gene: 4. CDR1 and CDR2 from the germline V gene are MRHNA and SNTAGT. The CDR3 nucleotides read TGTGCCAGAAGGGACAGGGGGCCGTACAATGAGCAGTTCTTC. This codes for CARRDRGPYNEQFF.

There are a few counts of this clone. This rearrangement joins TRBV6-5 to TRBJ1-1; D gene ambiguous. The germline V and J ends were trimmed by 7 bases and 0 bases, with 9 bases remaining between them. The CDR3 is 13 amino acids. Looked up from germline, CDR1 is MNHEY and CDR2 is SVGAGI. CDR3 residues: CASKRSMNTEAFF. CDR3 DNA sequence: TGTGCCAGCAAGCGGAGCATGAACACTGAAGCTTTCTTT.

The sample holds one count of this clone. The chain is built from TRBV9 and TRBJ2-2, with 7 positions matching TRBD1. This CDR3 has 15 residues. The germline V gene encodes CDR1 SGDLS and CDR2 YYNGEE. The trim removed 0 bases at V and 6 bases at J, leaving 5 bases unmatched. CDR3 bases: TGTGCCAGCAGCGTAGAAGGGGGCTCGGCCGGGGAGCTGTTTTTT. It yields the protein CASSVEGGSAGELFF.

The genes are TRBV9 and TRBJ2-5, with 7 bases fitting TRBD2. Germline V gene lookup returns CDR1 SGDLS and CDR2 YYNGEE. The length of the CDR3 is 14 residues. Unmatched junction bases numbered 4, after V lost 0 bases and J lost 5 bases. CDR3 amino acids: CASSVGEGRETQYF. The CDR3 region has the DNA TGTGCCAGCAGCGTAGGGGAGGGCAGGGAGACCCAGTACTTC. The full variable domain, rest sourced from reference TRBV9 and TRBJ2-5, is DSGVTQTPKHLITATGQRVTLRCSPRSGDLSVYWYQQSLDQGLQFLIQYYNGEERAKGNILERFSAQQFPDLHSELNLSSLELGDSALYFCASSVGEGRETQYFGPGTRLLVL.

CDR3 bases: TGTGCCAGCAGTTTCGGGCTAGCGGGGGGGGGTTTCTCCTACGAGCAGTACTTC. Its protein is CASSFGLAGGGFSYEQYF. This chain joins TRBV27 and TRBJ2-7; 12 bases agree with TRBD2. This CDR3 has 18 residues. The germline CDR1 and CDR2 sequences are MNHEY and SMNVEV (reference sequence). V dropped 3 bases and J dropped 0; count of bases not matched to a gene: 9.

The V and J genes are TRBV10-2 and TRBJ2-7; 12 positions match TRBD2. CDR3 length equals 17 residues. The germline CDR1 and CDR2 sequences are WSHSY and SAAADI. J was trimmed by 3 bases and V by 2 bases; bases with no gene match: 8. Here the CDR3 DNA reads TGCGCCAGCAGTGAGATCCCTAGCGGGAGGGCCCTCTACGAGCAGTACTTC. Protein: CASSEIPSGRALYEQYF.

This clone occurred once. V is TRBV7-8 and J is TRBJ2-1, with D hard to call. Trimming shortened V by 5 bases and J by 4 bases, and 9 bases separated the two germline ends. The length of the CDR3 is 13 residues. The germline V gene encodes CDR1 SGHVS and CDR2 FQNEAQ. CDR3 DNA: TGTGCCAGCAGCCTCATAGGGTACAATGAGCAGTTCTTC. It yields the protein CASSLIGYNEQFF.

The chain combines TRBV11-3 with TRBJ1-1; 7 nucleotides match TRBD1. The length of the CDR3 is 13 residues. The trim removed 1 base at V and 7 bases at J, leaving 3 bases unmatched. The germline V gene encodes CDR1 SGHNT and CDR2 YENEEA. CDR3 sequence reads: CASSLGRGFEAFF. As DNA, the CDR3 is TGTGCCAGCAGCTTAGGCAGGGGGTTTGAAGCTTTCTTT.

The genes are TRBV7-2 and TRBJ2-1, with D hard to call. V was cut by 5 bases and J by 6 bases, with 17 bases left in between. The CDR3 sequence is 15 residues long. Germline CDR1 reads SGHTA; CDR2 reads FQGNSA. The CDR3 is CASSLGPIQTNEQFF. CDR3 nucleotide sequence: TGTGCCAGCAGCCTCGGACCCATCCAAACCAATGAGCAGTTCTTC.

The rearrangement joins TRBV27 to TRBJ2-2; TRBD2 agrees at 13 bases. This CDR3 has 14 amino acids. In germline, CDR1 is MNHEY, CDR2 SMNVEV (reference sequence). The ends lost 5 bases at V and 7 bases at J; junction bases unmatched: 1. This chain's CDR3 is CASSRTSGSGELFF. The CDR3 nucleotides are TGTGCCAGCAGTAGGACTAGCGGGAGCGGGGAGCTGTTTTTT.

CDR3 protein: CASRGQGANVLTF. CDR3 nucleotide sequence: TGTGCCAGCAGGGGACAGGGGGCCAACGTCCTGACTTTC. The chain links TRBV6-4 to TRBJ2-6; TRBD1 aligns across 7 bases. V shed 6 bases and J 4 bases; nucleotides not matched to a gene: 0. CDR1 is MRHNA, CDR2 SNTAGT, per germline. CDR3 length: 13 residues.

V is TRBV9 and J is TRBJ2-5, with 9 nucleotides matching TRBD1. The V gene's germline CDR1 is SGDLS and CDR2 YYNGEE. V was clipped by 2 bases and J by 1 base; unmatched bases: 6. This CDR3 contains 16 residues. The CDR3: CASSVSGTGTQETQYF. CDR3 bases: TGTGCCAGCAGCGTCTCCGGGACAGGGACCCAAGAGACCCAGTACTTC.

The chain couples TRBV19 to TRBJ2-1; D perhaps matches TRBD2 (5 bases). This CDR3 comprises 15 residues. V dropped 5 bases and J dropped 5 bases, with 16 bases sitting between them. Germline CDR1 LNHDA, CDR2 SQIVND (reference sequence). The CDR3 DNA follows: TGTGCCAGTAGTGCCGGGTGGGAGTTCGACAATGAGCAGTTCTTC. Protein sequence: CASSAGWEFDNEQFF.

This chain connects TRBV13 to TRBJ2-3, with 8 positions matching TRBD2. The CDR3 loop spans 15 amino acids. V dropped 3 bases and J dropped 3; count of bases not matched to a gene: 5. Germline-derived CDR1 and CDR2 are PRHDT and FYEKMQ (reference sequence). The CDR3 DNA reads TGTGCCAGCAGCTTCCGGGAGGGCGGAACAGATACGCAGTATTTT. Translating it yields CASSFREGGTDTQYF.

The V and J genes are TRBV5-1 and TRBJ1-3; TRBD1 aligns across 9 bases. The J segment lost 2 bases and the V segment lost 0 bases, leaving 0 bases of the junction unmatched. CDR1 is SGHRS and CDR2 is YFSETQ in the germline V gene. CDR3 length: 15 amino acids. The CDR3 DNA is TGCGCCAGCAGCTTGGGGACAGGGGCTGGAAACACCATATATTTT. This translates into CASSLGTGAGNTIYF. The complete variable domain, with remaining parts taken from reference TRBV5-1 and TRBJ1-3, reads KAGVTQTPRYLIKTRGQQVTLSCSPISGHRSVSWYQQTPGQGLQFLFEYFSETQRNKGNFPGRFSGRQFSNSRSEMNVSTLELGDSALYLCASSLGTGAGNTIYFGEGSWLTVV.